One and the same sample provided the 22 T cell receptor beta chains below, sequenced in a study of CD8 T cells in ankylosing spondylitis. TCRdb fed the 5' RACE reads into MiXCR, producing one record per CDR3 protein. The table shows some 220,000 distinct CDR3 sequences, with about 10% occurring only once. Sequencing used blood, either unsorted or a sorted T cell fraction (not recorded which). The receptors stem from a male donor with ankylosing spondylitis or in good health (not recorded which).

This clonotype was detected ten times or more. The chain links TRBV20-1 to TRBJ1-2, with D perhaps matching TRBD1 (5 bases). The CDR3 is 13 amino acids. Trimming stripped 7 bases from V and 7 bases from J, with 19 bases between. Looked up from germline, CDR1 is DFQATT and CDR2 is SNEGSKA (reference sequence). The CDR3 spells CSVADTIEGGYTF. Here the CDR3 DNA reads TGCAGTGTTGCGGACACCATCGAAGGTGGCTACACCTTC.

This clonotype was detected ten times or more. The chain has TRBV20-1 and TRBJ2-1, with D possibly being TRBD1 (6 bases). This CDR3 spans 14 amino acids. Per germline, CDR1 DFQATT and CDR2 SNEGSKA (reference sequence). CDR3 loop: CTVTSGDNGGEQFF. CDR3 DNA: TGCACCGTCACCTCAGGGGATAATGGAGGTGAGCAGTTCTTC.

Only a few counts were recorded for this clonotype. The genes are TRBV3-1 and TRBJ1-2; possibly TRBD1 for D (5 bases). Germline V gene data show CDR1 as LGHDT and CDR2 as YNNKEL (reference sequence). Trimming removed 2 bases from V and 3 bases from J, with 7 bases in between. CDR3 length: 13 residues. The CDR3 sequence is CASSQLGDYGYTF. CDR3 nucleotide sequence: TGTGCCAGCAGCCAACTAGGGGACTATGGCTACACCTTC.

This clonotype was counted ten times or more. This chain joins TRBV20-1 and TRBJ2-7; tentatively, D is TRBD1 (6 bases). Trimming removed 4 bases from V and 1 base from J, with 14 bases in between. CDR3 length: 14 residues. CDR1 is DFQATT and CDR2 is SNEGSKA in the germline V gene (reference sequence). CDR3 nucleotide sequence: TGCAGTGCTATCAAGACAGGCGGGTCCTACGAGCAGTACTTC. Translated: CSAIKTGGSYEQYF.

This clonotype was counted many times. The V and J genes are TRBV5-1 and TRBJ2-1, with 9 bases aligning to TRBD1. The CDR3 totals 17 residues. The germline CDR1 and CDR2 sequences are SGHRS and YFSETQ. The V gene end was trimmed by 4 bases and the J gene end by 5 bases; junction bases not matched to a gene: 13. The CDR3 DNA follows: TGCGCCAGCAGCGATCCGGGACAGGGTTTGTGTGACAATGAGCAGTTCTTC. This gives the protein CASSDPGQGLCDNEQFF.

This clonotype was observed at least ten times. The chain joins TRBV7-2 to TRBJ2-3; D unclear. Germline V gene data show CDR1 as SGHTA and CDR2 as FQGNSA. The length of the CDR3 is 12 residues. With 5 bases removed from V and 5 bases from J, the gap between germline ends came to 8 bases. CDR3 sequence reads: CASSPQRDTQYF. The CDR3 nucleotides are TGTGCCAGCAGCCCCCAGCGAGATACGCAGTATTTT.

This clonotype was seen many times. The J gene is TRBJ1-2, the V gene TRBV21-1. TRBV21-1 is flagged as a pseudogene. The CDR3 has 12 residues. The CDR3 DNA sequence: TGTGCCAGCACTAGGCCGCTCCATGGCTACACCTTC. Translated, it gives CASTRPLHGYTF.

The rearrangement links TRBV7-7 to TRBJ2-1; 13 bases match TRBD2. Looked up from germline, CDR1 is SSHAT and CDR2 is FNYEAQ (reference sequence). With V trimmed by 6 bases and J by 9 bases, 14 bases remained unmatched. This CDR3 spans 17 amino acids. The CDR3 region has the DNA TGTGCCAGCAGAGATCCGGGACTAGCGGGGCCCCAAGGTGAGCAGTTCTTC. Protein: CASRDPGLAGPQGEQFF.

This clonotype was observed a few times. The J gene is TRBJ1-1, the V gene TRBV27; a possible D gene is TRBD1 (5 bases). CDR1 is MNHEY and CDR2 is SMNVEV in the germline V gene (reference sequence). Trimming pared 4 bases from V and 2 bases from J, leaving 14 bases between. The CDR3 is 15 amino acids. The CDR3 region is CASSWGPGLNTEAFF. The CDR3 DNA is TGTGCCAGCAGTTGGGGCCCGGGCCTCAACACTGAAGCTTTCTTT.

This clonotype has only a few counts. V is TRBV12-3 or TRBV12-4 and J is TRBJ1-4; D may be TRBD1 (5 bases). The CDR3 extends over 12 amino acids. The germline V and J ends were trimmed by 4 bases and 7 bases, with 7 bases remaining between them. Here the CDR3 reads CASSWGIEKLFF. The CDR3 coding sequence is TGTGCCAGCAGTTGGGGGATTGAAAAACTGTTTTTT.

This clonotype has more than one count but fewer than ten. The J gene is TRBJ2-2, the V gene TRBV20-1, with D tentatively TRBD1 (5 bases). The CDR3 extends over 15 amino acids. Germline V gene lookup returns CDR1 DFQATT and CDR2 SNEGSKA (reference sequence). V was clipped by 0 bases and J by 4 bases, with 12 bases between them. This CDR3 reads CSARDWKGATGELFF. CDR3 nucleotide sequence: TGCAGTGCTAGAGATTGGAAAGGGGCCACCGGGGAGCTGTTTTTT.

Comments on this clonotype: A much larger clone lies one base from this, so it may be a read error. V gene TRBV6-1 combines with J gene TRBJ1-2; 11 nucleotides agree with TRBD1. The CDR3 has 17 amino acids. Germline V gives CDR1 MNHNS, CDR2 SASEGT. CDR3 sequence reads: CASSRRTGGFPNYGHTF. CDR3 nucleotides: TGTGCCAGCAGTCGCCGGACAGGGGGCTTCCCCAACTATGGCCACACCTTC.

This clonotype was picked up many times. The chain carries TRBV12-3 or TRBV12-4 and TRBJ2-7; possible D gene TRBD2, 6 bases. The CDR3 has 12 amino acids. V was cut by 7 bases and J by 4 bases, with 11 bases left in between. CDR3 coding DNA: TGTGCCAGCAACGGGAGTACTTACGAGCAGTACTTC. Protein product: CASNGSTYEQYF.

This clonotype was found many times. The V call is TRBV5-1, the J call TRBJ2-7; D is ambiguous. With 0 bases removed from V and 2 bases from J, the gap between germline ends came to 12 bases. The CDR3 consists of 15 residues. Germline assignment: CDR1 SGHRS and CDR2 YFSETQ. CDR3: CASSLAPSTTYEQYF. CDR3 coding DNA: TGCGCCAGCAGCTTGGCCCCCTCCACTACCTACGAGCAGTACTTC.

This clonotype was picked up a small number of times. As DNA, the CDR3 is TGCGCCAGCAAGGAGGATGGCTCAGATACGCAGTATTTT. It yields the protein CASKEDGSDTQYF. The chain is built from TRBV5-1 and TRBJ2-3, with a tentative D call TRBD2 (5 bases). The ends were cut back, 6 bases at V and 4 bases at J, with 12 bases in the middle. Germline V gene lookup returns CDR1 SGHRS and CDR2 YFSETQ. This CDR3 region has 13 residues.

This clonotype showed up many times. This chain's CDR3 is CASSLETGKNIQYF. CDR3 DNA sequence: TGTGCCAGCAGCTTAGAAACAGGGAAAAACATTCAGTACTTC. The gene calls are TRBV11-1 and TRBJ2-4; a weak D match, TRBD1 (6 bases). The CDR3 sequence is 14 residues long. CDR1 is SGHAT and CDR2 is FQDESV in the germline V gene (reference sequence). Trimming took off 1 base at V and 4 bases at J, with 8 bases between the two ends.

Ten or more counts support this clonotype. The CDR3 region has the DNA TGTGCCAGCAGCCTCGAAAGCGGGGGTACCGGGGAGCTGTTTTTT. The encoded protein is CASSLESGGTGELFF. The chain combines TRBV4-2 with TRBJ2-2; 8 nucleotides match TRBD2. Trimming cost V 4 bases and J 5 bases; bases outside gene matches: 6. The CDR3 has 15 residues. Looked up from germline, CDR1 is LGHNA and CDR2 is YNFKEQ.

The V gene is TRBV4-1, the J gene TRBJ2-7; the D gene is possibly TRBD2 (5 bases). Germline lookup yields CDR1 MGHRA and CDR2 YSYEKL. The V gene lost 5 bases and the J gene lost 0 bases, with 14 bases spanning the gap. There are 15 residues in the CDR3. CDR3 bases: TGCGCCAGCAGCTTTCGGACTGATTCCTCCTACGAGCAGTACTTC. This codes for CASSFRTDSSYEQYF.

The chain recombines TRBV12-3 or TRBV12-4 with TRBJ2-1, with D perhaps matching TRBD2 (6 bases). Deletions cut 2 bases from V and 5 bases from J, with 10 bases between. The CDR3 runs 14 residues. For the CDR3, the DNA is TGTGCCAGCAGTTTATATGGAGGGAACAATGAGCAGTTCTTC. Its protein product is CASSLYGGNNEQFF.

This clonotype was found many times. J is TRBJ2-7 and V is TRBV7-2; maybe TRBD2 (5 bases). V lost 1 base and J lost 2, with 12 bases in between. This CDR3 has 15 residues. The germline gives CDR1 SGHTA, CDR2 FQGNSA. The CDR3 DNA reads TGTGCCAGCAGCTTAGGGGTACGGGGAGCCTACGAGCAGTACTTC. It is translated as CASSLGVRGAYEQYF.

This clonotype has at least ten counts. The gene calls are TRBV29-1 and TRBJ2-4; the D is unclear. Trimming cost V 7 bases and J 5 bases, with 6 bases left between them. The CDR3 totals 10 residues. Per the germline V gene, CDR1 is SQVTM and CDR2 is ANQGSEA. The CDR3 reads CSALQNIQYF. For the CDR3, the DNA is TGCAGCGCCCTGCAAAACATTCAGTACTTC. The full variable domain, in which reference TRBV29-1 and TRBJ2-4 provide the parts outside the CDR3, is SAVISQKPSRDICQRGTSLTIQCQVDSQVTMMFWYRQQPGQSLTLIATANQGSEATYESGFVIDKFPISRPNLTFSTLTVSNMSPEDSSIYLCSALQNIQYFGAGTRLSVL.

This clonotype has a count of ten or more. The chain combines TRBV5-1 with TRBJ2-6, with 8 bases that match TRBD1. J gave up 0 bases and V 4 bases, and 9 bases lay outside the gene matches. The CDR3 is 18 amino acids. Per the germline V gene, CDR1 is SGHRS and CDR2 is YFSETQ. The CDR3 DNA reads as TGCGCCAGCAGCCCACCGGGACAGGCTATCTCTGGGGCCAACGTCCTGACTTTC. Protein sequence: CASSPPGQAISGANVLTF. Based on the CDR3 plus reference TRBV5-1 and TRBJ2-6, the full variable domain is KAGVTQTPRYLIKTRGQQVTLSCSPISGHRSVSWYQQTPGQGLQFLFEYFSETQRNKGNFPGRFSGRQFSNSRSEMNVSTLELGDSALYLCASSPPGQAISGANVLTFGAGSRLTVL.